Below, 16 T cell receptor beta chains from the same sample are listed, as sequenced in a study of CD8 T cells in Susac syndrome. Reverse transcription of roughly 0.5 to 1 ug RNA was carried out with random hexamers. Each CDR3 protein is one row after TCRdb ran MiXCR on the immunoSEQ multiplex PCR reads. The sample includes around 280,000 distinct CDR3 sequences, roughly 94% of them seen just once. Specimen: CD4+ T cells from PBMCs. Every receptor here comes from a human donor with multiple sclerosis.

The chain recombines TRBV19 with TRBJ1-2; TRBD1 is a possible D gene (5 bases). This CDR3 is 14 amino acids long. V lost 0 bases, J lost 7 bases, and 12 bases lay in between. CDR1 is LNHDA, CDR2 SQIVND, per germline (reference sequence). The CDR3 DNA reads TGTGCCAGTAGTATAGACGGGGCGGAGGTTGGCTACACCTTC. Its protein product is CASSIDGAEVGYTF.

The chain has TRBV14 and TRBJ1-5; D unclear. The germline V and J ends were trimmed by 1 base and 5 bases, with 6 bases remaining between them. The CDR3 loop spans 13 amino acids. Germline V gives CDR1 SGHDN, CDR2 FVKESK. CDR3 region: CASSQGNHQPQHF. The CDR3, as DNA: TGTGCCAGCAGCCAAGGGAACCATCAGCCCCAGCATTTT.

The chain recombines TRBV6-5 with TRBJ1-2; maybe TRBD1 (5 bases). CDR3 length: 14 residues. Germline lookup yields CDR1 MNHEY and CDR2 SVGAGI. The germline V and J ends were trimmed by 5 bases and 4 bases, with 14 bases remaining between them. The DNA for the CDR3 is TGTGCCAGCAGTGACAGTTTCTCCCCCTATGGCTACACCTTC. Amino acids: CASSDSFSPYGYTF.

V gene TRBV6-6 combines with J gene TRBJ1-4; 7 nucleotides align to TRBD1. Germline V gene sequence: CDR1 MNHNY, CDR2 SVGAGI (reference sequence). With V trimmed by 6 bases and J by 4 bases, 11 bases remained unmatched. The CDR3 has 16 residues. The CDR3 region has the DNA TGTGCCAGCAGACCCCCGGGACAGCATAATAATGAAAAACTGTTTTTT. It specifies CASRPPGQHNNEKLFF.

The J gene is TRBJ2-2, the V gene TRBV29-1; D remains ambiguous. V gave up 7 bases and J gave up 0 bases, with 6 bases separating them. The CDR3 loop spans 12 amino acids. CDR1 is SQVTM, CDR2 ANQGSEA, per germline. The CDR3 protein is CSGDTNTGELFF. The CDR3 DNA reads as TGCAGCGGCGACACGAACACCGGGGAGCTGTTTTTT.

The chain joins TRBV20-1 to TRBJ1-1; the D is unclear. V lost 3 bases and J 0 bases, leaving 8 bases between the germline ends. Germline V gives CDR1 DFQATT, CDR2 SNEGSKA (reference sequence). The CDR3 sequence is 13 residues long. CDR3 bases: TGCAGTGCTAGGCCCAGCCTGAACACTGAAGCTTTCTTT. This encodes CSARPSLNTEAFF.

This rearrangement joins TRBV2 to TRBJ1-1; no reliable D call. Between the trimmed V and J ends, which lost 3 bases and 8 bases, there was a span of 13 bases. The germline gives CDR1 SNHLY, CDR2 FYNNEI. The CDR3 is 13 residues long. In nucleotides, the CDR3 is TGTGCCAGCAGTGATCGTCGGGGAGGAGAAGCTTTCTTT. Translated: CASSDRRGGEAFF. Filled out from reference TRBV2 and TRBJ1-1, the complete variable domain reads EPEVTQTPSHQVTQMGQEVILRCVPISNHLYFYWYRQILGQKVEFLVSFYNNEISEKSEIFDDQFSVERPDGSNFTLKIRSTKLEDSAMYFCASSDRRGGEAFFGQGTRLTVV.

This clonotype was observed a handful of times. This rearrangement joins TRBV30 to TRBJ2-2, with D tentatively TRBD1 (6 bases). The CDR3 is made up of 15 amino acids. Germline CDR1 GTSNPN, CDR2 SVGIG (reference sequence). V was shortened by 4 bases and J by 0 bases, with 12 bases between the two germline ends. The CDR3 loop is CAWIGWTANTGELFF. The CDR3 bases are TGTGCCTGGATTGGGTGGACAGCGAACACCGGGGAGCTGTTTTTT.

The J gene is TRBJ2-1, the V gene TRBV4-1; 7 bases match TRBD1. V lost 0 bases and J lost 8; bases outside the gene matches: 4. Germline CDR1 MGHRA, CDR2 YSYEKL. The CDR3 spans 14 residues. The CDR3 DNA reads as TGCGCCAGCAGCCAAGACGGACAGGCCGATGAGCAGTTCTTC. It codes for CASSQDGQADEQFF.

The chain uses TRBV29-1 and TRBJ1-1; D is unresolved. The CDR3 is made up of 13 amino acids. V was clipped by 0 bases and J by 1 base, with 6 bases between them. Germline CDR1 SQVTM, CDR2 ANQGSEA. CDR3 region: CSVEEWGNTEAFF. The DNA of the CDR3 is TGCAGCGTTGAAGAGTGGGGGAACACTGAAGCTTTCTTT.

The rearrangement links TRBV20-1 to TRBJ2-2, with D unclear. This CDR3 region has 12 residues. Germline CDR1 reads DFQATT; CDR2 reads SNEGSKA (reference sequence). Deletions cut 2 bases from V and 6 bases from J, with 7 bases between. CDR3 nucleotides: TGCAGTGCTAGAAGAGCTCCCGGGGAGCTGTTTTTT. Residues: CSARRAPGELFF.

V is TRBV28 and J is TRBJ2-5, with 8 bases that match TRBD1. This CDR3 contains 14 residues. After removal of 6 bases from V and 5 bases from J, the junction contained 8 bases not matched to a gene. The germline V gene encodes CDR1 MDHEN and CDR2 SYDVKM. The CDR3 nucleotides read TGTGCCAGCAGCGCCCACAGGGACAGGGAGACCCAGTACTTC. Residues: CASSAHRDRETQYF.

This clonotype has a handful of counts. CDR3 coding DNA: TGTGCCAGCAGCGGGACAGGGGGCGGCTACACCTTC. Translation gives CASSGTGGGYTF. V and J are TRBV5-6 and TRBJ1-2, with TRBD1 matching over 12 bases. Germline lookup yields CDR1 SGHDT and CDR2 YYEEEE. This CDR3 is built from 12 residues. J lost 8 bases, V lost 4 bases, and 0 bases had no gene match.

This chain joins TRBV6-5 and TRBJ2-1, with 14 bases fitting TRBD2. Germline CDR1 and CDR2: MNHEY and SVGAGI. The CDR3 is made up of 16 amino acids. The V gene end was trimmed by 2 bases and the J gene end by 10 bases; junction bases not matched to a gene: 7. The CDR3 region has the DNA TGTGCCAGCAGTTACGGTGGACTAGCGGGAGGAGGCGAGCAGTTCTTC. It specifies CASSYGGLAGGGEQFF.

The rearrangement joins TRBV6-6 to TRBJ2-1; D gene ambiguous. The germline V gene encodes CDR1 MNHNY and CDR2 SVGAGI (reference sequence). The CDR3 spans 11 residues. The germline V and J ends were trimmed by 8 bases and 5 bases, with 7 bases remaining between them. The CDR3 DNA reads as TGTGCCAGCCGGTCCAACAATGAGCAGTTCTTC. Its translation is CASRSNNEQFF.

This rearrangement joins TRBV30 to TRBJ2-3; TRBD2 matches 8 bases. CDR1 and CDR2 from the germline V gene are GTSNPN and SVGIG (reference sequence). J lost 0 bases, V lost 2 bases, and 4 bases had no gene match. The CDR3 totals 15 residues. The CDR3 nucleotides read TGTGCCTGGAGTCGGGGGGGACCTAGCACAGATACGCAGTATTTT. It specifies CAWSRGGPSTDTQYF.